A single sample is the source of the 14 T cell receptor beta chains below, sequenced in a study of siplizumab effects on memory and regulatory T cells (dated by TCRdb to between 2018 and 2021). The library relied on the immunoSEQ multiplex PCR assay. Entries here come from immuneACCESS through TCRdb and include only in-frame sequences with V and J called. Some clones fail to appear in such tables; in the studies checked, an unresolved V gene covers under half of the shortfall, and the cause of the remainder is unknown. For this sample there are 55,000 to 70,000 clones; 85% to 95% appear just once. The top ten clonotypes cover around 40% of the sample. The sequenced sample consisted of CD8+ T cells sorted from blood. These receptor sequences come from a human donor in good health.

V is TRBV15 and J is TRBJ1-2; 8 bases map to TRBD1. The germline V gene encodes CDR1 LNHNV and CDR2 YYDKDF (reference sequence). The CDR3 loop spans 15 amino acids. Unmatched junction bases numbered 6, after V lost 0 bases and J lost 6 bases. The CDR3 here is CATSRDSAGGHGYTF. As DNA, the CDR3 is TGTGCCACCAGCAGAGATTCGGCAGGGGGCCATGGCTACACCTTC.

CDR3 nucleotides: TGTGCCAGCAGCTCCGTCGACAGGGGAGGCGACGAGCAGTACTTC. This sequence encodes CASSSVDRGGDEQYF. The chain uses TRBV7-9 and TRBJ2-7; 8 bases fit TRBD1. This CDR3 spans 15 amino acids. The germline CDR1 and CDR2 sequences are SEHNR and FQNEAQ (reference sequence). V dropped 4 bases and J dropped 5; count of bases not matched to a gene: 10. The variable domain in full, with the rest retrieved from reference TRBV7-9 and TRBJ2-7, is DTGVSQNPRHKITKRGQNVTFRCDPISEHNRLYWYRQTLGQGPEFLTYFQNEAQLEKSRLLSDRFSAERPKGSFSTLEIQRTEQGDSAMYLCASSSVDRGGDEQYFGPGTRLTVT.

The chain uses TRBV5-1 and TRBJ1-4, with TRBD1 identical over 8 bases. V lost 0 bases to trimming and J lost 4 bases; unmatched junction nucleotides: 5. CDR1 and CDR2 (germline): SGHRS, YFSETQ. CDR3 length: 16 amino acids. The CDR3, as DNA: TGCGCCAGCAGCTTGGGGGACAGGCTCTTTAATGAAAAACTGTTTTTT. Translating gives CASSLGDRLFNEKLFF.

J is TRBJ2-7 and V is TRBV28; D might be TRBD2 (6 bases). The germline CDR1 and CDR2 sequences are MDHEN and SYDVKM. The CDR3 totals 13 residues. The germline V and J ends were trimmed by 4 bases and 2 bases, with 9 bases remaining between them. The CDR3 DNA is TGTGCCAGCAGTTCCGGGACTCCCTACGAGCAGTACTTC. Its translation is CASSSGTPYEQYF.

This sequence joins TRBV7-9 and TRBJ2-4, with D perhaps TRBD1 or TRBD2 (6 bases each). V was cut by 1 base and J by 5 bases, with 15 bases left in between. CDR3 length equals 16 residues. The germline gives CDR1 SEHNR, CDR2 FQNEAQ (reference sequence). This CDR3 reads CASSLVGGGIENIQYF. The CDR3 DNA sequence: TGTGCCAGCAGCTTAGTCGGGGGCGGCATAGAAAACATTCAGTACTTC.

This clone was counted once. The chain has TRBV12-5 and TRBJ2-3; the match to TRBD1 covers 7 bases. Germline CDR1 is LGHNT and CDR2 is FRNRAP. The CDR3 runs to 15 residues. Trimming removed 1 base from V and 0 bases from J; junction bases left unmatched: 1. The CDR3 reads CASGLGDRSTDTQYF. In nucleotides, the CDR3 is TGTGCTAGTGGTTTGGGGGACAGAAGCACAGATACGCAGTATTTT.

The chain has TRBV9 and TRBJ1-2; the match to TRBD1 covers 7 bases. CDR1 and CDR2 (germline): SGDLS, YYNGEE. The CDR3 is made up of 14 amino acids. V shed 0 bases, J shed 8 bases, and the junction held 7 bases outside the gene matches. CDR3 nucleotides: TGTGCCAGCAGCGTAGAAAGGCAGGGGGTAGGCTACACCTTC. This translates into CASSVERQGVGYTF.

This rearrangement joins TRBV19 to TRBJ1-5; TRBD1 matches 11 bases. The CDR3 totals 14 residues. From germline, CDR1 is LNHDA and CDR2 SQIVND (reference sequence). V shed 8 bases, J shed 3 bases, and the junction held 3 bases outside the gene matches. CDR3 loop: CASGTGGANQPQHF. The CDR3 DNA is TGTGCCAGTGGGACAGGGGGAGCCAATCAGCCCCAGCATTTT. The full variable domain, in which reference TRBV19 and TRBJ1-5 provide the parts outside the CDR3, is DGGITQSPKYLFRKEGQNVTLSCEQNLNHDAMYWYRQDPGQGLRLIYYSQIVNDFQKGDIAEGYSVSREKKESFPLTVTSAQKNPTAFYLCASGTGGANQPQHFGDGTRLSIL.

In DNA form, the CDR3 reads TGTGCCACCAGGCCGGGACAGGGGGCAGAAGGGGCCAACGTCCTGACTTTC. It codes for CATRPGQGAEGANVLTF. The V and J genes are TRBV28 and TRBJ2-6, with 12 bases lining up with TRBD1. J gave up 4 bases and V 10 bases, and 11 bases lay outside the gene matches. The CDR3 has 17 amino acids. Germline loops: CDR1 MDHEN, CDR2 SYDVKM.

The rearrangement uses TRBV6-5 and TRBJ1-1, with no clear D. In germline, CDR1 is MNHEY, CDR2 SVGAGI. Trimming took 2 bases from V and 6 from J, leaving 13 bases between them. This CDR3 region has 14 residues. Here the CDR3 reads CASSYEWGIAEAFF. For the CDR3, the DNA is TGTGCCAGCAGTTACGAGTGGGGTATCGCTGAAGCTTTCTTT.

This chain links TRBV13 with TRBJ2-1, with D tentatively TRBD2 (5 bases). The CDR3 has 12 residues. Trimming took 4 bases from V and 8 from J, leaving 9 bases between them. Germline V gene sequence: CDR1 PRHDT, CDR2 FYEKMQ (reference sequence). The CDR3 sequence is CASSSSRDEQFF. The CDR3 DNA follows: TGTGCCAGCAGCTCTAGCCGGGATGAGCAGTTCTTC.

The V call is TRBV28, the J call TRBJ2-1; TRBD2 matches at 11 bases. The V and J ends lost 5 bases and 2 bases, in that order; junction bases with no gene match: 11. Germline V CDR1 and CDR2: MDHEN, SYDVKM. The CDR3 is 18 residues long. In nucleotides, the CDR3 is TGTGCCAGCAGTAGGGGGCGGACTAGCGGGTACGCCTACAATGAGCAGTTCTTC. Encoded protein: CASSRGRTSGYAYNEQFF.

The CDR3 region is CASSEKHGTPQETQYF. CDR3 sequence (DNA): TGTGCCAGCAGCGAAAAACACGGGACACCCCAAGAGACCCAGTACTTC. This sequence joins TRBV7-8 and TRBJ2-5; TRBD1 is a possible D gene (6 bases). V lost 5 bases, J lost 1 base, and 17 bases lay in between. CDR1 SGHVS and CDR2 FQNEAQ come from the germline V gene. This CDR3 has 16 amino acids.

The chain joins TRBV4-2 to TRBJ2-7; perhaps TRBD2 as D (6 bases). Trimming shortened V by 3 bases and J by 4 bases, and 19 bases separated the two germline ends. The length of the CDR3 is 16 residues. Germline CDR1 LGHNA, CDR2 YNFKEQ. For the CDR3, the DNA is TGTGCCAGCAGCCACCCTACCACCGGGAGCGGTTACGAGCAGTACTTC. It yields the protein CASSHPTTGSGYEQYF.